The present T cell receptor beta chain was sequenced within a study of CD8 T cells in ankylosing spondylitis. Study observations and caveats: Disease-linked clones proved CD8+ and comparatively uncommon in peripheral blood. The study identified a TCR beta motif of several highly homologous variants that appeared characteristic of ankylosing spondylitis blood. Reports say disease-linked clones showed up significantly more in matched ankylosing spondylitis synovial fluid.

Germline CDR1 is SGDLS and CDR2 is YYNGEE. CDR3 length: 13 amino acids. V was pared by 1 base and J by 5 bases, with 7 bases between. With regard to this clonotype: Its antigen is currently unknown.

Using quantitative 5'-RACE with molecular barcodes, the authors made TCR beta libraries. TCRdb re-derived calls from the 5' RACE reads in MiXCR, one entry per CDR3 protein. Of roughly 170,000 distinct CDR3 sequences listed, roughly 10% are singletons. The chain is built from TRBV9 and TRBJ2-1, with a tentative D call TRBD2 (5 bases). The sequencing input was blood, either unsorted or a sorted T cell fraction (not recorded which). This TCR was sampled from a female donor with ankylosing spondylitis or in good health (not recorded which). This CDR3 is CASSVWRDNEQFF. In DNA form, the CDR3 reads TGTGCCAGCAGCGTATGGCGGGACAATGAGCAGTTCTTC. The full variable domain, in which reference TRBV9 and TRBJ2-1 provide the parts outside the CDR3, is DSGVTQTPKHLITATGQRVTLRCSPRSGDLSVYWYQQSLDQGLQFLIQYYNGEERAKGNILERFSAQQFPDLHSELNLSSLELGDSALYFCASSVWRDNEQFFGPGTRLTVL.